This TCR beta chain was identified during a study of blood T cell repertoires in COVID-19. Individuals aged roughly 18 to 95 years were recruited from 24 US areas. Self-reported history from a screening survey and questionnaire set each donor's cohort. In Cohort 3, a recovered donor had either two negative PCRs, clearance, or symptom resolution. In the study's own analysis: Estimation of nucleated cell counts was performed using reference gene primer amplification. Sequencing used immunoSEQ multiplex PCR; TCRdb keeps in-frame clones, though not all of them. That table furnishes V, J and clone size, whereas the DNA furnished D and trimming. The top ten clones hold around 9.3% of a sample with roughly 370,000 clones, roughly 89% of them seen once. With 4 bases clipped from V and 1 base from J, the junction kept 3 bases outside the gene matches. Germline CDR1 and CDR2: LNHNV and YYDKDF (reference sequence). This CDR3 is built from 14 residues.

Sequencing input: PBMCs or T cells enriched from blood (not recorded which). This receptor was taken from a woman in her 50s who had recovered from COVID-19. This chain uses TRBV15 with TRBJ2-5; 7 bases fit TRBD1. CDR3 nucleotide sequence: TGTGCCACCAGCAAGGACAGGAGCCAAGAGACCCAGTACTTC. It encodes CATSKDRSQETQYF.